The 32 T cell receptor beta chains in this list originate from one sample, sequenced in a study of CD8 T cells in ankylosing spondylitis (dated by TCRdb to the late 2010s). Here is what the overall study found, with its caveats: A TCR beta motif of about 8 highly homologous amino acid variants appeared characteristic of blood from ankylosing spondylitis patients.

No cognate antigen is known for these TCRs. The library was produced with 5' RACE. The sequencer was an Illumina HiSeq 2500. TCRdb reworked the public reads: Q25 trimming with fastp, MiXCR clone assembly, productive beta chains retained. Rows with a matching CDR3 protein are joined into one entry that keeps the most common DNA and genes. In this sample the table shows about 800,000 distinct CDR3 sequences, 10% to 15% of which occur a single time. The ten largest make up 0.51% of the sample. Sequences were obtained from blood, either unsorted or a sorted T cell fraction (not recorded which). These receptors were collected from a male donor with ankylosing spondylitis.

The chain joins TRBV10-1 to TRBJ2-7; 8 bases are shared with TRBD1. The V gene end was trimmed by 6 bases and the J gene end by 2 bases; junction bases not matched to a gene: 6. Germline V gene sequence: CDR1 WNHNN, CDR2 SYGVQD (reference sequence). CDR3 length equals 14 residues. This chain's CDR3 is CASSAGTGAYEQYF. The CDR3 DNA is TGCGCCAGCAGCGCCGGGACAGGCGCCTACGAGCAGTACTTC.

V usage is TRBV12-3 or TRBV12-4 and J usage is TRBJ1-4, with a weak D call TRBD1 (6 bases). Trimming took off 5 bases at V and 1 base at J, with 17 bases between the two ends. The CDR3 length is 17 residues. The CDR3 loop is CASSPPGGRETNEKLFF. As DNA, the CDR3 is TGTGCCAGCAGTCCCCCCGGGGGGCGGGAAACTAATGAAAAACTGTTTTTT.

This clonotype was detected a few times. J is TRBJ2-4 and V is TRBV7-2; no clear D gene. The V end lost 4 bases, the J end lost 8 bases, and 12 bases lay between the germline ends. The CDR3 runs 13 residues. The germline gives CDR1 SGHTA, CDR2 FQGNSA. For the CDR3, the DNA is TGTGCCAGCAGCTCAGAGGTCCTTGACATTCAGTACTTC. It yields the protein CASSSEVLDIQYF.

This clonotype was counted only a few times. CDR3 in DNA: TGTGCCAGCAGTTTAGGAAGTGGGGACAGGGCTTTTGGCTACACCTTC. This sequence encodes CASSLGSGDRAFGYTF. This rearrangement joins TRBV12-3 or TRBV12-4 to TRBJ1-2, with 9 bases that match TRBD1. The ends lost 1 base at V and 7 bases at J; junction bases unmatched: 10. The CDR3 contains 16 residues.

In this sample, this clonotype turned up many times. The CDR3 spells CSAPNRDRGSNEQYF. The CDR3 DNA is TGCAGTGCGCCAAACCGGGACAGGGGATCAAACGAGCAGTACTTC. J is TRBJ2-7 and V is TRBV20-1; TRBD1 matches 10 bases. The CDR3 runs to 15 residues. The J segment lost 5 bases and the V segment lost 6 bases, leaving 13 bases of the junction unmatched. In germline, CDR1 is DFQATT, CDR2 SNEGSKA (reference sequence).

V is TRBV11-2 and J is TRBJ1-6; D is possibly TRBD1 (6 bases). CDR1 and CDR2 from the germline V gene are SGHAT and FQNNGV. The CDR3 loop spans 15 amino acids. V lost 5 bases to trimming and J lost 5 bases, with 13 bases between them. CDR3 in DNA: TGTGCCAGCAGCCATGACGACAGGAATAATTCACCCCTCCACTTT. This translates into CASSHDDRNNSPLHF.

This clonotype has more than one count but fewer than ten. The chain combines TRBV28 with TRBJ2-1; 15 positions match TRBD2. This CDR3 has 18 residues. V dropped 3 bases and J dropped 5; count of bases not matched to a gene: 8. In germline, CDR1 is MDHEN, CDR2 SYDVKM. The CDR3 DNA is TGTGCCAGCAGTTTTCCGGGACTAGCGGGAGGCGGGCACAATGAGCAGTTCTTC. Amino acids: CASSFPGLAGGGHNEQFF.

CDR3 residues: CASNGGGGRSAEQYF. The CDR3 DNA follows: TGTGCCAGCAACGGCGGAGGGGGGAGGTCCGCCGAGCAGTACTTC. V is TRBV28 and J is TRBJ2-7; D possibly matches TRBD1 or TRBD2 (6 bases each). The CDR3 has 15 amino acids. V lost 7 bases to trimming and J lost 6 bases, with 22 bases between them. Germline V gene sequence: CDR1 MDHEN, CDR2 SYDVKM.

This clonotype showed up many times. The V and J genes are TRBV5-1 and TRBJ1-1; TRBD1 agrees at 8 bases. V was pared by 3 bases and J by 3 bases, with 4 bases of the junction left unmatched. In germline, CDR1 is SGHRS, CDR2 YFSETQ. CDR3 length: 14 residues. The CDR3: CASSSTGADTEAFF. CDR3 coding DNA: TGCGCCAGCAGCTCGACAGGGGCGGACACTGAAGCTTTCTTT.

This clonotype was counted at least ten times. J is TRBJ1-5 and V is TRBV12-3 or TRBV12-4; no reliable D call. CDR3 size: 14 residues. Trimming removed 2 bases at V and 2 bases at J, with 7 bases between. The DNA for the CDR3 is TGTGCCAGCAGTTTATTTGGGGGCAATCAGCCCCAGCATTTT. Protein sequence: CASSLFGGNQPQHF.

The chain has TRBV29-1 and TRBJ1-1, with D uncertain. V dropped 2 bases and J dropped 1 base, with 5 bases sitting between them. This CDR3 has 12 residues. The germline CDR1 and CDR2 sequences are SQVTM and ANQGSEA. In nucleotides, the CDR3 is TGCAGCGTTGAAATGGAGAACACTGAAGCTTTCTTT. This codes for CSVEMENTEAFF.

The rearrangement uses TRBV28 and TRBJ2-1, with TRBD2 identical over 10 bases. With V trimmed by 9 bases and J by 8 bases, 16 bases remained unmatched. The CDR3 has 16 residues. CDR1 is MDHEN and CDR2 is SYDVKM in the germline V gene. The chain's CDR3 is CARWGVPSGRFHEQFF. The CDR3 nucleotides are TGTGCCAGATGGGGGGTCCCTAGCGGGAGATTCCATGAGCAGTTCTTC.

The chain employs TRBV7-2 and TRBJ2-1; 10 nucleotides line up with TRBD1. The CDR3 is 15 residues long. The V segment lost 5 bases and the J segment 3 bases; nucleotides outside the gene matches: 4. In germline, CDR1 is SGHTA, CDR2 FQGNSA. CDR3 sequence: CASSRQGALYNEQFF. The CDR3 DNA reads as TGTGCCAGCAGCCGACAGGGGGCTCTCTACAATGAGCAGTTCTTC.

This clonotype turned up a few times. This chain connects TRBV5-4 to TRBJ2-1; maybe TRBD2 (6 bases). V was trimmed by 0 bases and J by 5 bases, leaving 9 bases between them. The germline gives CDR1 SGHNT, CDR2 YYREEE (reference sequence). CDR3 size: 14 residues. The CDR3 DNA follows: TGTGCCAGCAGCTTGGAACTAGCCAACAATGAGCAGTTCTTC. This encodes CASSLELANNEQFF.

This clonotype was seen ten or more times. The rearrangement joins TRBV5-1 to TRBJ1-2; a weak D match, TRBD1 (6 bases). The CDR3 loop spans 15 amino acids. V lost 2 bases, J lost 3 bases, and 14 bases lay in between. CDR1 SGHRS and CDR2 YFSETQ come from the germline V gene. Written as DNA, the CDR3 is TGCGCCAGCAGCTTTGGGTACAGGGAAGACTATGGCTACACCTTC. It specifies CASSFGYREDYGYTF.

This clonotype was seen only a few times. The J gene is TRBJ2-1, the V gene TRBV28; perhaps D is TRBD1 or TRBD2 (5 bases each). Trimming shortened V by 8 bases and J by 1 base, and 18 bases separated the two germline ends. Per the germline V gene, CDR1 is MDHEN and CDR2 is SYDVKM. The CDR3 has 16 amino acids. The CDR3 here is CASGGKGRTSYNEQFF. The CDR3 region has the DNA TGTGCCAGCGGGGGAAAGGGCCGTACATCCTACAATGAGCAGTTCTTC.

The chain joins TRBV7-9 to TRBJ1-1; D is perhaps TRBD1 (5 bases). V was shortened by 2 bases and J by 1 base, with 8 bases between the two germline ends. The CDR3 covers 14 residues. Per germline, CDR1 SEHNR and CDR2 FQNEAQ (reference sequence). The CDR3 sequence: CASSLYQGNTEAFF. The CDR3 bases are TGTGCCAGCAGCTTATACCAGGGGAACACTGAAGCTTTCTTT.

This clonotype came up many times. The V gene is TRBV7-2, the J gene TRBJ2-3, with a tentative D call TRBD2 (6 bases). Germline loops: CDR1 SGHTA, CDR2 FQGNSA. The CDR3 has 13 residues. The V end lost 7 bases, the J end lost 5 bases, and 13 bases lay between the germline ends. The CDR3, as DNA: TGTGCCAGCATCCAGAGGGGAGGAGATACGCAGTATTTT. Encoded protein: CASIQRGGDTQYF.

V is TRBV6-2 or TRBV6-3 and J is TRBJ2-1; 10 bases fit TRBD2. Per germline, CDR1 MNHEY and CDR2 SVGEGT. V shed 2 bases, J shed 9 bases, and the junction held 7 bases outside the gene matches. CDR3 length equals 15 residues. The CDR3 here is CASSYPLAGVVEQFF. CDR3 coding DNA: TGTGCCAGCAGTTACCCCCTAGCGGGAGTGGTTGAGCAGTTCTTC.

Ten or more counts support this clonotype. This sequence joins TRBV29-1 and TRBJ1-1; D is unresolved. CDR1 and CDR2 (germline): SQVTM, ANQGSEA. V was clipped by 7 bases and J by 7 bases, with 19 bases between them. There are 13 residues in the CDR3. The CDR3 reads CSAGVVKQSEAFF. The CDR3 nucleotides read TGCAGCGCCGGAGTGGTTAAACAGAGTGAAGCTTTCTTT.

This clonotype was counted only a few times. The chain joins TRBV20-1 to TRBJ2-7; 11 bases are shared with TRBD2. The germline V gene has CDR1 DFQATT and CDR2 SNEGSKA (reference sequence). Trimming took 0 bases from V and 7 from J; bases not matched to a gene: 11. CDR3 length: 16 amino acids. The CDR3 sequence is CSARDPQLAGAVEQYF. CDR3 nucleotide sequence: TGCAGTGCTAGAGATCCACAACTAGCGGGAGCGGTTGAGCAGTACTTC.

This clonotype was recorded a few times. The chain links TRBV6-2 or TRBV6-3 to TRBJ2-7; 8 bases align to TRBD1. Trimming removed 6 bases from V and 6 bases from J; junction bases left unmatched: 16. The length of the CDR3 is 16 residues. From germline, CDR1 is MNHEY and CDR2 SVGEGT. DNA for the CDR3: TGTGCCAGCAGCCACCTCGGACGGACAGGGCTCCGCGAGCAGTACTTC. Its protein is CASSHLGRTGLREQYF.

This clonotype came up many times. CDR3 in amino acids: CASSSWDTQYF. CDR3 DNA: TGTGCCAGCAGTTCTTGGGATACGCAGTATTTT. The rearrangement uses TRBV7-2 and TRBJ2-3; D remains unclear. V dropped 6 bases and J dropped 6 bases, with 7 bases sitting between them. Germline V gene sequence: CDR1 SGHTA, CDR2 FQGNSA. The CDR3 sequence is 11 residues long.

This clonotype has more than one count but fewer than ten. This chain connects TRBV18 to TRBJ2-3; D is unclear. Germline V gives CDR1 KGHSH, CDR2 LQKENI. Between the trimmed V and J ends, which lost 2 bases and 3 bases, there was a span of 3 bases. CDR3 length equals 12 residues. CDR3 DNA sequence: TGTGCCAGCTCACCAGAAACAGATACGCAGTATTTT. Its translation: CASSPETDTQYF.

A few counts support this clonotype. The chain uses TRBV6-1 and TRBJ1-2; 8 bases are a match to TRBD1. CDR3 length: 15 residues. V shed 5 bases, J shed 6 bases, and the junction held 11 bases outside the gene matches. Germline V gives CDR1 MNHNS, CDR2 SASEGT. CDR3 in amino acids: CASSTPWTGRNGYTF. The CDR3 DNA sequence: TGTGCCAGCAGTACCCCATGGACAGGGCGGAATGGCTACACCTTC.

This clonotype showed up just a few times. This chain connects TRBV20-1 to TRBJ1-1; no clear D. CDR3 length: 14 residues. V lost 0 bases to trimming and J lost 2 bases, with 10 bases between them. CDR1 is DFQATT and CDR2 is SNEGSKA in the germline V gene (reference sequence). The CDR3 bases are TGCAGTGCTAGAGATCGAGGGCTTAACACTGAAGCTTTCTTT. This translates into CSARDRGLNTEAFF.

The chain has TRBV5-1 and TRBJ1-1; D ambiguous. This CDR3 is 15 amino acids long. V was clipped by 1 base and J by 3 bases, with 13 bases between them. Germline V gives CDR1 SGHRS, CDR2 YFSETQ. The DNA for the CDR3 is TGCGCCAGCAGCTTGTTTCTGGCCAGAGACACTGAAGCTTTCTTT. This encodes CASSLFLARDTEAFF.

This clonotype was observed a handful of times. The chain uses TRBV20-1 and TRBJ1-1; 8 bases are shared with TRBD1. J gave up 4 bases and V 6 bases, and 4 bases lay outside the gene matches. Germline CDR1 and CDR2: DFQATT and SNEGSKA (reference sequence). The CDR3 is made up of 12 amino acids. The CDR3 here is CSATTGVTEAFF. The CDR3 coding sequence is TGCAGTGCCACGACAGGGGTCACTGAAGCTTTCTTT.

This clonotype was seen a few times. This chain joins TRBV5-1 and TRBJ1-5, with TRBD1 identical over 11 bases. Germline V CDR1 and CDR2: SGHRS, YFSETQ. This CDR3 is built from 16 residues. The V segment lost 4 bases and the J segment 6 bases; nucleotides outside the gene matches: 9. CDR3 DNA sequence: TGCGCCAGCAGCCAGGGGACAGGGGGAGCAGGTCAGCCCCAGCATTTT. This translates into CASSQGTGGAGQPQHF.

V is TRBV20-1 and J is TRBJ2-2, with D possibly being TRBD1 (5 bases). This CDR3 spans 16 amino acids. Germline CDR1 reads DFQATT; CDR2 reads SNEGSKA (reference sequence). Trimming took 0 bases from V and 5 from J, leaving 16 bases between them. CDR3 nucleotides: TGCAGTGCTAGAGACCCTAGGGGTAGGGGAACCGGGGAGCTGTTTTTT. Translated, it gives CSARDPRGRGTGELFF.

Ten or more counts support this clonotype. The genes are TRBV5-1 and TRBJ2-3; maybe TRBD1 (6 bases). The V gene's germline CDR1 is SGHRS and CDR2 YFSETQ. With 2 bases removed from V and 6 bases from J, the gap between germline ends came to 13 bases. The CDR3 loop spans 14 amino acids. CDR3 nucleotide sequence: TGCGCCAGCAGCTTCCAGGGGCTTCGGGATACGCAGTATTTT. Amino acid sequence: CASSFQGLRDTQYF.

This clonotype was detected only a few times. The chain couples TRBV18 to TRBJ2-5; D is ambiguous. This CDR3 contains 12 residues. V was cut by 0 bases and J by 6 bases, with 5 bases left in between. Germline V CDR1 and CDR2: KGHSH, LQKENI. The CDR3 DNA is TGTGCCAGCTCACCACCGTTGCAGACCCAGTACTTC. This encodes CASSPPLQTQYF.